Each of the 15 T cell receptor beta chains below was sequenced from the same sample in a study of blood T cells in healthy people across ages. With a J-beta primer mix and a sample-barcoded 5' primer, a second PCR ran 7 to 11 cycles. TCRdb redid the calling of the 5' RACE reads with MiXCR, one entry per CDR3 protein. The sample carries 1.5 million to 2 million distinct CDR3 sequences, 28% recorded once. Sequenced sample: blood. The receptor source for this set is a woman aged 30 to 39 in good health.

This clonotype was counted a few times. With a much larger clone just one base away, this may be a read error. J is TRBJ2-7 and V is TRBV20-1; D gene unclear. Germline V gives CDR1 DFQATT, CDR2 SNEGSKA (reference sequence). V was pared by 0 bases and J by 5 bases, with 5 bases between. This CDR3 is 11 amino acids long. The CDR3 sequence: CSARDFDEQYF. CDR3 bases: TGCAGTGCTAGAGATTTCGACGAGCAGTACTTC.

At least ten counts were recorded for this clonotype. This sequence joins TRBV20-1 and TRBJ2-3, with D possibly TRBD1 on 6 matching bases. Germline loops: CDR1 DFQATT, CDR2 SNEGSKA (reference sequence). The V and J ends lost 0 bases and 4 bases respectively, with 8 bases between them. CDR3 length equals 13 residues. CDR3 nucleotides: TGCAGTGCTAGAGATCAGGGGTCAGATACGCAGTATTTT. The encoded protein is CSARDQGSDTQYF.

This clonotype has more than one count but fewer than ten. The chain carries TRBV6-2 or TRBV6-3 and TRBJ2-3; no reliable D call. Trimming stripped 2 bases from V and 2 bases from J, with 11 bases between. Germline-derived CDR1 and CDR2 are MNHEY and SVGEGT. CDR3 length: 15 amino acids. Written as DNA, the CDR3 is TGTGCCAGCAGTTACACGAGGCGGAACACAGATACGCAGTATTTT. Translated: CASSYTRRNTDTQYF.

This clonotype was counted a few times. The genes are TRBV5-5 and TRBJ1-1, with 7 positions matching TRBD1. The germline gives CDR1 SGHKS, CDR2 YYEKEE (reference sequence). Unmatched junction bases numbered 6, after V lost 4 bases and J lost 0 bases. This CDR3 has 15 residues. CDR3 in amino acids: CASSPPTGMNTEAFF. CDR3 DNA sequence: TGTGCCAGCAGCCCACCGACAGGGATGAACACTGAAGCTTTCTTT. The full variable domain, rest sourced from reference TRBV5-5 and TRBJ1-1, is DAGVTQSPTHLIKTRGQQVTLRCSPISGHKSVSWYQQVLGQGPQFIFQYYEKEERGRGNFPDRFSARQFPNYSSELNVNALLLGDSALYLCASSPPTGMNTEAFFGQGTRLTVV.

This clonotype was counted many times. The V and J genes are TRBV27 and TRBJ2-7; D remains unclear. The germline V gene has CDR1 MNHEY and CDR2 SMNVEV (reference sequence). V shed 7 bases and J shed 3 bases, with 7 bases lying between them. The length of the CDR3 is 11 residues. CDR3 bases: TGTGCCAGCATGACCGGCTACGAGCAGTACTTC. Residues: CASMTGYEQYF.

Details on this clonotype: This may be a read error: a much more frequent sequence differs by one nucleotide. The rearrangement links TRBV4-3 to TRBJ2-1, with 11 bases that match TRBD2. The CDR3 runs to 17 residues. The germline gives CDR1 LGHNA, CDR2 YSLEER. The CDR3 here is CASSQDPGLADYNEQVF. The CDR3 DNA is TGCGCCAGCAGCCAAGATCCGGGACTAGCGGATTACAATGAGCAGGTCTTC.

This clonotype was detected only a few times. The V gene is TRBV7-2, the J gene TRBJ2-7; TRBD1 matches at 8 bases. The DNA end is more similar to TRBJ2-5, so the J call may be wrong. The CDR3 spans 14 residues. Per the germline V gene, CDR1 is SGHTA and CDR2 is FQGNSA. CDR3 loop: CASSLGTGTRTQYF. CDR3 nucleotide sequence: TGTGCCAGCAGCTTAGGGACAGGGACCAGGACCCAGTACTTC.

The J gene is TRBJ1-6, the V gene TRBV20-1; D unresolved. Germline values: CDR1 DFQATT, CDR2 SNEGSKA (reference sequence). The CDR3 spans 16 residues. V dropped 0 bases and J dropped 7 bases, with 16 bases sitting between them. The CDR3: CSARDKLSVANSPLHF. The DNA for the CDR3 is TGCAGTGCTAGAGATAAGCTGTCGGTCGCGAATTCACCCCTCCACTTT.

This clonotype was recorded only once. This chain connects TRBV7-3 to TRBJ2-3, with TRBD2 identical over 13 bases. CDR3 size: 15 residues. V was pared by 5 bases and J by 10 bases, with 9 bases of the junction left unmatched. CDR1 and CDR2 from the germline V gene are SGHTA and FQGTGA. CDR3 sequence: CASSLTSGGVDAQYF. CDR3 nucleotide sequence: TGTGCCAGCAGCCTTACTAGCGGGGGGGTGGATGCGCAGTATTTT.

This clonotype was seen only a few times. The chain is built from TRBV2 and TRBJ2-1, with 9 bases lining up with TRBD2. With V trimmed by 5 bases and J by 8 bases, 10 bases remained unmatched. The CDR3 sequence is 15 residues long. Germline CDR1 and CDR2: SNHLY and FYNNEI. CDR3 nucleotide sequence: TGTGCCAGCAGTATGGGACTAGCTCTTATCGATGAGCAGTTCTTC. The encoded protein is CASSMGLALIDEQFF.

The chain joins TRBV5-6 to TRBJ2-4; D perhaps matches TRBD1 (6 bases). CDR3 length: 15 residues. V was pared by 3 bases and J by 0 bases, with 10 bases between. The germline CDR1 and CDR2 sequences are SGHDT and YYEEEE. The CDR3 region is CASSWGHIAKNIQYF. CDR3 bases: TGTGCCAGCAGCTGGGGACACATAGCCAAAAACATTCAGTACTTC.

This chain connects TRBV20-1 to TRBJ1-2; D unclear. Germline V gives CDR1 DFQATT, CDR2 SNEGSKA (reference sequence). The CDR3 sequence is 13 residues long. V shed 0 bases and J shed 2 bases, with 7 bases lying between them. The CDR3 nucleotides read TGCAGTGCTAGAGAGGATTTGAACTATGGCTACACCTTC. Translating gives CSAREDLNYGYTF.

In this sample, this clonotype turned up a few times. This rearrangement joins TRBV20-1 to TRBJ1-4; the D is unclear. The CDR3 loop spans 15 amino acids. The germline V gene encodes CDR1 DFQATT and CDR2 SNEGSKA (reference sequence). The germline V and J ends were trimmed by 1 base and 7 bases, with 16 bases remaining between them. The DNA of the CDR3 is TGCAGTGCTAGAGTCGGGAGTTCTCGCGTTGAAAAACTGTTTTTT. It is translated as CSARVGSSRVEKLFF.

This chain joins TRBV7-2 and TRBJ2-3; 8 bases line up with TRBD2. Germline CDR1 and CDR2: SGHTA and FQGNSA. The CDR3 has 16 residues. V shed 3 bases, J shed 5 bases, and the junction held 10 bases outside the gene matches. Here the CDR3 DNA reads TGTGCCAGCAGCTTCGGACTAGCCGGAGAGGGAGATACGCAGTATTTT. It specifies CASSFGLAGEGDTQYF.

In this sample, this clonotype turned up a few times. The chain carries TRBV20-1 and TRBJ1-1; D is possibly TRBD1 (5 bases). The V end lost 1 base, the J end lost 6 bases, and 21 bases lay between the germline ends. The CDR3 runs to 16 residues. The germline CDR1 and CDR2 sequences are DFQATT and SNEGSKA (reference sequence). Here the CDR3 reads CSARVDRGVGSAEAFF. In DNA, the CDR3 is TGCAGTGCTAGAGTTGATCGGGGGGTGGGGTCGGCTGAAGCTTTCTTT.